This T cell receptor beta chain was captured by sequencing in a study of T-cell reconstitution after alpha-beta-depleted transplantation in children. TCRbeta library construction was performed incorporating unique molecular identifiers. TCRdb reprocessed the PCR reads with MiXCR, giving one entry per CDR3 protein. The sample has some 48,000 distinct CDR3 sequences; approximately 6.1% are singletons. General observations from the study: Alpha-beta T cells about two months after transplant reportedly derived from several hundred expanded graft clones.

V lost 4 bases, J lost 5 bases, and 12 bases lay in between. Germline CDR1 SQVTM, CDR2 ANQGSEA. This CDR3 has 13 residues. On this clonotype: What it recognizes is unknown. One base away lies a much larger clone, so this may be a sequencing read error.

The chain employs TRBV29-1 and TRBJ1-5; D gene uncertain. Sample: PBMCs, mostly from graft donor cells, taken 60 days after TCRalphabeta/CD19-depleted stem cell transplant. The receptor was derived from a female patient aged 2 to 10 who had a stem cell transplant for aplastic anemia, so the T cells may come from the graft donor. CDR3 nucleotides: TGCAGCGTTGGCCCAGCTTGGGATCAGCCCCAGCATTTT. Translation gives CSVGPAWDQPQHF.